This paragraph covers one T cell receptor beta chain sequence. The antigen is undetermined. This sample was included in a study of cytomegalovirus exposure and HLA in healthy donors. Study findings and constraints: Reports showed the classifier diagnosing cytomegalovirus status with high specificity and sensitivity. TCR beta sequences reportedly predicted most subjects' HLA-A and HLA-B alleles accurately.

Primers for the PCR totalled 60 Vbeta and 13 Jbeta. Source study methods: Approximately 86 million unique TCR beta chains, roughly 11 million shared, were counted in a later analysis. Here immunoSEQ multiplex PCR was the method, and the copy in TCRdb shows in-frame clones only, minus some. V and J calls and clone size come straight from that table; D and trimming were deduced from the DNA. The table shows roughly 150,000 clones, with roughly four fifths occurring only once. This CDR3 has 19 residues. From germline, CDR1 is SGHAT and CDR2 FQNNGV. J lost 0 bases, V lost 0 bases, and 11 bases had no gene match.

This clonotype originated in a man between 50 and 59 years old in good health and CMV-seropositive. Sequenced sample: PBMCs. The rearrangement joins TRBV11-2 to TRBJ2-1; TRBD2 aligns across 7 bases. The CDR3: CASSLDGRVTSNSYNEQFF. DNA of the CDR3: TGTGCCAGCAGCTTAGATGGTCGTGTGACTAGCAACTCCTACAATGAGCAGTTCTTC.